This T cell receptor (beta chain) originates from a study of cytomegalovirus exposure and HLA in healthy donors. Study-wide points: Some highly shared sequence variants likely arose as a pipeline artifact.

The CDR3 length is 14 residues. The V end was cut by 7 bases, the J end by 3 bases, with 15 bases between. Germline CDR1 and CDR2: SEHNR and FQNEAQ (reference sequence). This PCR relied on a set of 60 Vbeta primers and 13 Jbeta primers. Generated by immunoSEQ multiplex PCR, the TCRdb table keeps only in-frame clones and is missing some. The sample totals 40,000 to 50,000 clones. Comment on this clone: The antigen remains undetermined.

The sample consisted of PBMCs. This sequence originates from a woman in her 30s in good health and CMV-seronegative. This rearrangement joins TRBV7-9 to TRBJ1-1; a weak D match, TRBD1 (6 bases). Here the CDR3 DNA reads TGTGCCAGCATTCGAGCGGGGGGGCACACTGAAGCTTTCTTT. Amino acids: CASIRAGGHTEAFF.